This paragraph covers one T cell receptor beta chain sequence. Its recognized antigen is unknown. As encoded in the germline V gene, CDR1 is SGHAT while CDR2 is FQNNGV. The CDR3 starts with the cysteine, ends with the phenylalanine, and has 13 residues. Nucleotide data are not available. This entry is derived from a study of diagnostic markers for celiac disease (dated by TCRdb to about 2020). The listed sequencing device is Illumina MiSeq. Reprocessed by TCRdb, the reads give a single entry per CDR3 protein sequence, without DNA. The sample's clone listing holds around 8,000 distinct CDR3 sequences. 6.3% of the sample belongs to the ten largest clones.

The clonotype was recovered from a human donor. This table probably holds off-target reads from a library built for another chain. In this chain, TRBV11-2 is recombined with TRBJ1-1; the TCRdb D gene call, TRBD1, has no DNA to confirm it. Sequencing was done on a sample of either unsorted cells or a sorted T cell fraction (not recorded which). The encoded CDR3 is CASRLTGYSEAFF.